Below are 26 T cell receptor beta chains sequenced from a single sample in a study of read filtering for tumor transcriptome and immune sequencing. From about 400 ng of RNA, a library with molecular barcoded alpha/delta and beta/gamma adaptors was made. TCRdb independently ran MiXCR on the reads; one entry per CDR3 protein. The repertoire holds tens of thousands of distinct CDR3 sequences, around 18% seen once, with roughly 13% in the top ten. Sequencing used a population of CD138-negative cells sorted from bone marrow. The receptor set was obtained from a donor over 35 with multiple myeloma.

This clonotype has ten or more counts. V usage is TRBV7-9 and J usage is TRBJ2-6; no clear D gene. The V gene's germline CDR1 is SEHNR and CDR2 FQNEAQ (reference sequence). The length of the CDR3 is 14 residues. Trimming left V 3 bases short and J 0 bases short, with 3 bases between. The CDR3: CASSFSSGANVLTF. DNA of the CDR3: TGTGCCAGCAGCTTTAGCTCTGGGGCCAACGTCCTGACTTTC.

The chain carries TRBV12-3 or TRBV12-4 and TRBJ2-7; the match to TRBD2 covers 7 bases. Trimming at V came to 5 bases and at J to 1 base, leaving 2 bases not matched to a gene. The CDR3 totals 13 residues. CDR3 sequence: CASSMGGSYEQYF. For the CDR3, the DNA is TGTGCCAGCAGTATGGGGGGGTCCTACGAGCAGTACTTC.

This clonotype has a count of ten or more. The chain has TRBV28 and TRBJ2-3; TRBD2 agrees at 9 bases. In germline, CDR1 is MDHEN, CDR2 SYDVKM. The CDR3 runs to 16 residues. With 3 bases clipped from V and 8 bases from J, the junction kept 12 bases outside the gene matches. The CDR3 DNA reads TGTGCCAGCAGTTTTGACGGGGCGGGAGGGCCGGCTACGCAGTATTTT. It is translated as CASSFDGAGGPATQYF.

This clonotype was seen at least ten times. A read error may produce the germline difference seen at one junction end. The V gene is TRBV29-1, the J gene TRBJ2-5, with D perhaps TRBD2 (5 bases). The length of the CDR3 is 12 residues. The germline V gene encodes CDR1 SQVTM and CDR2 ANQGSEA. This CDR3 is CSVVVGEDTQYF. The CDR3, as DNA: TGCAGCGTTGTAGTGGGAGAAGACACCCAGTACTTC.

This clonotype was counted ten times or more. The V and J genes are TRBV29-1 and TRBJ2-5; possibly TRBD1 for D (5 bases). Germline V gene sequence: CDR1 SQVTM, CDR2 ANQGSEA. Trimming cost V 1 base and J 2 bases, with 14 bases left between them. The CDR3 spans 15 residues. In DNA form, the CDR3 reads TGCAGCGTTGAAGGTGGGGCCGGCAGACAAGAGACCCAGTACTTC. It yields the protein CSVEGGAGRQETQYF.

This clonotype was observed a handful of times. The CDR3 reads CASSVLGDFSTDTQYF. For the CDR3, the DNA is TGTGCCAGCAGTGTCCTTGGCGACTTTAGCACAGATACGCAGTATTTT. The chain recombines TRBV28 with TRBJ2-3, with no clear D. V was trimmed by 5 bases and J by 0 bases, leaving 15 bases between them. The CDR3 covers 16 residues. The germline CDR1 and CDR2 sequences are MDHEN and SYDVKM.

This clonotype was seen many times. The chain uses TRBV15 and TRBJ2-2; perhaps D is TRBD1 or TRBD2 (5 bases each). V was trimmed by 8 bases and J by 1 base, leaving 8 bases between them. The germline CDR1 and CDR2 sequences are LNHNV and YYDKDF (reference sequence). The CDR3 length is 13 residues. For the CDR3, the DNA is TGTGCCACCGATGGGGGGAACACCGGGGAGCTGTTTTTT. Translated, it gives CATDGGNTGELFF.

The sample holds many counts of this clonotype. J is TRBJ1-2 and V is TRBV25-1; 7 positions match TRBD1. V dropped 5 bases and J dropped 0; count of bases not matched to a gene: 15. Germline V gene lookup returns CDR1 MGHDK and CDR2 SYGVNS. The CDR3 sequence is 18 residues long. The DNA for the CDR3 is TGTGCCAGCAGTCGCACGCGATCGACAGGGAAAGCTAACTATGGCTACACCTTC. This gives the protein CASSRTRSTGKANYGYTF.

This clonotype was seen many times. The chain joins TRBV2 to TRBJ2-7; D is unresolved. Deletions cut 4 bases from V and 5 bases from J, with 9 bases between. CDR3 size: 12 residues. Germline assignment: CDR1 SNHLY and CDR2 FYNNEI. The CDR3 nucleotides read TGTGCCAGCAGTGGCGAGTTGGACGAGCAGTACTTC. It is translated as CASSGELDEQYF.

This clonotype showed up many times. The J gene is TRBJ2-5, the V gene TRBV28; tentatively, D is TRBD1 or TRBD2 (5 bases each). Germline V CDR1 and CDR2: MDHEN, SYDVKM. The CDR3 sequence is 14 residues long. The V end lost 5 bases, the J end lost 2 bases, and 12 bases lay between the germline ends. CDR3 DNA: TGTGCCAGCAGTACCCGGGACGAACAAGAGACCCAGTACTTC. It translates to CASSTRDEQETQYF.

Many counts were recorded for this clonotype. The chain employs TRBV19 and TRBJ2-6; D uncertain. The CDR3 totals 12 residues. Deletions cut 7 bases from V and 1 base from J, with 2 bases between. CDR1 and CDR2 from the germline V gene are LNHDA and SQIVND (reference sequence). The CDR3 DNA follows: TGTGCCAGTATGTCTGGGGCCAACGTCCTGACTTTC. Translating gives CASMSGANVLTF. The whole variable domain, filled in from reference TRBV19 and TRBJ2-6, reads DGGITQSPKYLFRKEGQNVTLSCEQNLNHDAMYWYRQDPGQGLRLIYYSQIVNDFQKGDIAEGYSVSREKKESFPLTVTSAQKNPTAFYLCASMSGANVLTFGAGSRLTVL.

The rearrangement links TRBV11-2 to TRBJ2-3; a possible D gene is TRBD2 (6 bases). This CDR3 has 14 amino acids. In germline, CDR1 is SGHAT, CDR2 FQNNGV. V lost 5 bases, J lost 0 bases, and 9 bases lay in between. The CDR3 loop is CASSGGSSTDTQYF. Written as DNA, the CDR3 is TGTGCCAGCAGCGGGGGGAGCAGCACAGATACGCAGTATTTT.

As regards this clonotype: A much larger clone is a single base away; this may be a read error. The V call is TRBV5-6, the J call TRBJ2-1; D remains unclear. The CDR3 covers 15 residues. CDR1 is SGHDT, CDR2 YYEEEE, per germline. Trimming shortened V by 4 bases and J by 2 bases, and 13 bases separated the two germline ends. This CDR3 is CASSRRRVAYNEQFF. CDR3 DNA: TGTGCCAGCAGCAGACGTAGGGTGGCCTACAATGAGCAGTTCTTC.

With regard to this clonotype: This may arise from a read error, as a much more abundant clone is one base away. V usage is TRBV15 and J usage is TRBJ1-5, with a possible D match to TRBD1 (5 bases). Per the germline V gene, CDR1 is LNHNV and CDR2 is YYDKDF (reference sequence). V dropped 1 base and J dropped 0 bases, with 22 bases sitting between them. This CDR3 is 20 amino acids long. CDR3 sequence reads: CATSRALGWGGKYSNQPQHF. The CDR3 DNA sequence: TGTGCCACCAGCAGAGCCCTGGGTTGGGGGGGGAAATATAGCAATCAGCCCCAGCATTTT. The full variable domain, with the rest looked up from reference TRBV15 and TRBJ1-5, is DAMVIQNPRYQVTQFGKPVTLSCSQTLNHNVMYWYQQKSSQAPKLLFHYYDKDFNNEADTPDNFQSRRPNTSFCFLDIRSPGLGDTAMYLCATSRALGWGGKYSNQPQHFGDGTRLSIL.

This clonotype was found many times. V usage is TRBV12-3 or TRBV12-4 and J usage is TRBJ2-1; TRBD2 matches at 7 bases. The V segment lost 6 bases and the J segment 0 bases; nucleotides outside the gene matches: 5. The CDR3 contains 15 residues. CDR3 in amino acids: CASRRGTVSYNEQFF. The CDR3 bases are TGTGCCAGCAGGCGGGGGACGGTCTCCTACAATGAGCAGTTCTTC.

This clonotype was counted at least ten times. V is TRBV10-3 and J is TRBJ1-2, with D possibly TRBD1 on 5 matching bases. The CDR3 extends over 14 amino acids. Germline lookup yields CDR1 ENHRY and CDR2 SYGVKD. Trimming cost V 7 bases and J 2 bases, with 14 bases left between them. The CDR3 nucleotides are TGTGCCATCATGGCGGAGGGGACCAACTATGGCTACACCTTC. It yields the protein CAIMAEGTNYGYTF.

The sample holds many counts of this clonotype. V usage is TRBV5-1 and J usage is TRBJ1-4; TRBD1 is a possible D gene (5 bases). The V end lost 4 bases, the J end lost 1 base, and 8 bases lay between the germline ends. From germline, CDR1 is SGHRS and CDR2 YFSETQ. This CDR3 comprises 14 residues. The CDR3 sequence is CASSPGGTNEKLFF. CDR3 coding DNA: TGCGCCAGCAGCCCTGGGGGAACTAATGAAAAACTGTTTTTT. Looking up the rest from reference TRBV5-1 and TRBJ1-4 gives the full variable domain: KAGVTQTPRYLIKTRGQQVTLSCSPISGHRSVSWYQQTPGQGLQFLFEYFSETQRNKGNFPGRFSGRQFSNSRSEMNVSTLELGDSALYLCASSPGGTNEKLFFGSGTQLSVL.

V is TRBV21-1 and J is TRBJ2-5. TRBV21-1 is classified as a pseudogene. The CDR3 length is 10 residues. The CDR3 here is CASSGETQYF. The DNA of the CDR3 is TGTGCCAGCAGCGGAGAGACCCAGTACTTC.

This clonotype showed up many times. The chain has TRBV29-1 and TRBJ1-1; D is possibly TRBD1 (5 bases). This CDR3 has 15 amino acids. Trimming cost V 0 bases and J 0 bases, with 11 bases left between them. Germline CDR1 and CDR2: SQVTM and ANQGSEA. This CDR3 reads CSVEEVGVMNTEAFF. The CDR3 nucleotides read TGCAGCGTTGAAGAGGTAGGGGTGATGAACACTGAAGCTTTCTTT.

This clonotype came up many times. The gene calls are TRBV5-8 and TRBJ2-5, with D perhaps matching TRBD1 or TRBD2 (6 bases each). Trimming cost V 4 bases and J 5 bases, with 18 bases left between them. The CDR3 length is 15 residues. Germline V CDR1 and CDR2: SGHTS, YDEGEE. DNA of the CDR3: TGTGCCAGCAGCCCGGGACACACAGGAGGGGAGACCCAGTACTTC. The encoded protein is CASSPGHTGGETQYF.

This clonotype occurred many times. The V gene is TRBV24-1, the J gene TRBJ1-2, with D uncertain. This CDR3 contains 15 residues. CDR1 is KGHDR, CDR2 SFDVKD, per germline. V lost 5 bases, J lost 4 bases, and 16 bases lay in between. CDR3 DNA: TGTGCCACCAGTGGGTCTGGACCAAGGAGCTATGGCTACACCTTC. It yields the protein CATSGSGPRSYGYTF.

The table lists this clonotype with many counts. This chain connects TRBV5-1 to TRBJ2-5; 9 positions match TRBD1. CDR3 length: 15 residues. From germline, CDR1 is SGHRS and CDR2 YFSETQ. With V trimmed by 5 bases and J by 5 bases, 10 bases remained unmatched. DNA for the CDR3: TGCGCCAGCAGTCGGGCTCTCGGACAGGGGGAGACCCAGTACTTC. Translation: CASSRALGQGETQYF.

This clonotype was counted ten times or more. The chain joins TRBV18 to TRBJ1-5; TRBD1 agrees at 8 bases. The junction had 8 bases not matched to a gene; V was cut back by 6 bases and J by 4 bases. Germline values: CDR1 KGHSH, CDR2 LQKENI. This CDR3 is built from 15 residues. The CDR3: CASSDTDRENQPQHF. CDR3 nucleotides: TGTGCCAGCTCCGATACGGACAGGGAAAATCAGCCCCAGCATTTT. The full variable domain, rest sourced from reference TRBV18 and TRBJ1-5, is NAGVMQNPRHLVRRRGQEARLRCSPMKGHSHVYWYRQLPEEGLKFMVYLQKENIIDESGMPKERFSAEFPKEGPSILRIQQVVRGDSAAYFCASSDTDRENQPQHFGDGTRLSIL.

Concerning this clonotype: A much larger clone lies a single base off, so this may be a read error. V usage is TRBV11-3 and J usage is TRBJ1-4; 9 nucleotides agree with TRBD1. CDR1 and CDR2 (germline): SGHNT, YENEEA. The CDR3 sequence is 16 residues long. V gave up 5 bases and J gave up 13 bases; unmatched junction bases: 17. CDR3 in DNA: TGTGCCAGCAGCCTGGGACAGGGCAATCTAATACAGGGACTGTTTTTT. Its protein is CASSLGQGNLIQGLFF.

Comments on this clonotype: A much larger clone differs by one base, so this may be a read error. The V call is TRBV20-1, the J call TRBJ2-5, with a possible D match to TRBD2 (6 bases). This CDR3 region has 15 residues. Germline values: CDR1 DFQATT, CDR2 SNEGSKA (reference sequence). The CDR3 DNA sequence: TGCAGTGCTAGGATGATAAATTCGCGGGGAGAGGCCCAGTACTTC. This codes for CSARMINSRGEAQYF.

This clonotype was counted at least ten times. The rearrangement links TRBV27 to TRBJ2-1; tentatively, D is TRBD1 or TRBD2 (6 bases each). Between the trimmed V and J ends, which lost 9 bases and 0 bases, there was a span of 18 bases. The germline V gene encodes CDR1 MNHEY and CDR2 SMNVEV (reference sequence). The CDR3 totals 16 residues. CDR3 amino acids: CASGRGDFVSYNEQFF. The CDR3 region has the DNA TGTGCCAGTGGTAGGGGGGACTTCGTCTCCTACAATGAGCAGTTCTTC.